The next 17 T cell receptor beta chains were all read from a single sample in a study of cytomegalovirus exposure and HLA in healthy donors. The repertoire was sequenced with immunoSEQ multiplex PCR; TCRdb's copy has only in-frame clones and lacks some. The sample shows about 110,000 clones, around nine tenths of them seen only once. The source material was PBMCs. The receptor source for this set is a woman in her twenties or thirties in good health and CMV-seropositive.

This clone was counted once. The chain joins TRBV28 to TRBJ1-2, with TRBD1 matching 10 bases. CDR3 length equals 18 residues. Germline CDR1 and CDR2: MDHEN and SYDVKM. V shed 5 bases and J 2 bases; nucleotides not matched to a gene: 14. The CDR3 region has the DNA TGTGCCAGCAGTCGCGGGGGGAGACAGGGGGCGTTAAACTATGGCTACACCTTC. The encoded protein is CASSRGGRQGALNYGYTF.

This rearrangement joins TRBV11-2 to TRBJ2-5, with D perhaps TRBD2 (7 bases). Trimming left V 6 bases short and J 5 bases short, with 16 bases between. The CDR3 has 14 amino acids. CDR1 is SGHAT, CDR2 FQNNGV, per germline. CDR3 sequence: CASRAVKGGETQYF. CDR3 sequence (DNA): TGTGCCAGCAGAGCCGTGAAGGGGGGGGAGACCCAGTACTTC.

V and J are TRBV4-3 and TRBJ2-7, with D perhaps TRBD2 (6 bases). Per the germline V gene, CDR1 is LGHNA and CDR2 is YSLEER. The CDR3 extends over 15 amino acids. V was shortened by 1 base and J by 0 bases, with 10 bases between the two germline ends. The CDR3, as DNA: TGCGCCAGCAGCCAAGGGCTAGCGTACTCCTACGAGCAGTACTTC. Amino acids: CASSQGLAYSYEQYF.

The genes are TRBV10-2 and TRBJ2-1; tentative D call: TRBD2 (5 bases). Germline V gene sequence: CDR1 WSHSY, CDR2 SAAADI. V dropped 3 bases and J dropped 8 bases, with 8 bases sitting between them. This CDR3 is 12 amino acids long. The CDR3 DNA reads TGCGCCAGCAGTGATAGCGTGGATGAGCAGTTCTTC. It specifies CASSDSVDEQFF.

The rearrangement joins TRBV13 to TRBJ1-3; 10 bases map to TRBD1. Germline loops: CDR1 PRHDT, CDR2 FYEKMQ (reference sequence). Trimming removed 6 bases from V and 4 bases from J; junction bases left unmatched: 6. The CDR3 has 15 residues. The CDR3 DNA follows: TGTGCCAGCAGTCGTTCGGACAGGGGGGGAAACACCATATATTTT. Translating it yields CASSRSDRGGNTIYF. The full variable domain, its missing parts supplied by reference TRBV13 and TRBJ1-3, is AAGVIQSPRHLIKEKRETATLKCYPIPRHDTVYWYQQGPGQDPQFLISFYEKMQSDKGSIPDRFSAQQFSDYHSELNMSSLELGDSALYFCASSRSDRGGNTIYFGEGSWLTVV.

The CDR3 region is CASSTAGNREAFF. CDR3 nucleotides: TGTGCCAGCAGTACCGCGGGAAATAGGGAAGCTTTCTTT. J is TRBJ1-1 and V is TRBV27; D is uncertain. There are 13 residues in the CDR3. Germline V gene data show CDR1 as MNHEY and CDR2 as SMNVEV (reference sequence). Trimming removed 5 bases at V and 8 bases at J, with 15 bases between.

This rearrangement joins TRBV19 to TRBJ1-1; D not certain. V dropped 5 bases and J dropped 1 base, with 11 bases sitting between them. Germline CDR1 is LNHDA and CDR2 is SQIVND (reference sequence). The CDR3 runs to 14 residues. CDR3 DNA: TGTGCCAGTAGTCTCCCCGGGGAGAACACTGAAGCTTTCTTT. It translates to CASSLPGENTEAFF.

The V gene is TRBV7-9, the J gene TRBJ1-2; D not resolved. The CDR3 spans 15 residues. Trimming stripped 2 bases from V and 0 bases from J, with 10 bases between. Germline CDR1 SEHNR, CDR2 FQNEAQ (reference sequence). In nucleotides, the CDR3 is TGTGCCAGCAGCTTAAGTACCCTAGCTAACTATGGCTACACCTTC. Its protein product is CASSLSTLANYGYTF. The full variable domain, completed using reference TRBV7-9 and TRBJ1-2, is DTGVSQNPRHKITKRGQNVTFRCDPISEHNRLYWYRQTLGQGPEFLTYFQNEAQLEKSRLLSDRFSAERPKGSFSTLEIQRTEQGDSAMYLCASSLSTLANYGYTFGSGTRLTVV.

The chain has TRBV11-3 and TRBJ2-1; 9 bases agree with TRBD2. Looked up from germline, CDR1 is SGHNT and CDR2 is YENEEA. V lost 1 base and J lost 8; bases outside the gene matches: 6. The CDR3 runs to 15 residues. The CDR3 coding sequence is TGTGCCAGCAGCTTAGTGTCGGCGGGGGGGCATGAGCAGTTCTTC. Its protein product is CASSLVSAGGHEQFF. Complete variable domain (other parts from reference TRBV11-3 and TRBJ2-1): EAGVVQSPRYKIIEKKQPVAFWCNPISGHNTLYWYLQNLGQGPELLIRYENEEAVDDSQLPKDRFSAERLKGVDSTLKIQPAELGDSAVYLCASSLVSAGGHEQFFGPGTRLTVL.

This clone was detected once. This CDR3 reads CASSHSGAHTRHEQFF. CDR3 bases: TGCGCCAGCAGCCATAGCGGGGCGCATACAAGGCATGAGCAGTTCTTC. This chain links TRBV4-3 with TRBJ2-1; 8 bases fit TRBD2. J was trimmed by 8 bases and V by 3 bases; bases with no gene match: 12. The length of the CDR3 is 16 residues. Germline V lookup: CDR1 LGHNA, CDR2 YSLEER.

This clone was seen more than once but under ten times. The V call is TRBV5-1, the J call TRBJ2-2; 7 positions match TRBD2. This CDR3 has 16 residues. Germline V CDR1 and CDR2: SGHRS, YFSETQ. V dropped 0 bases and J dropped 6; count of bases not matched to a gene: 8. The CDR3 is CASSLEGSGYAGELFF. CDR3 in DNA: TGCGCCAGCAGCTTGGAAGGTAGCGGGTACGCCGGGGAGCTGTTTTTT.

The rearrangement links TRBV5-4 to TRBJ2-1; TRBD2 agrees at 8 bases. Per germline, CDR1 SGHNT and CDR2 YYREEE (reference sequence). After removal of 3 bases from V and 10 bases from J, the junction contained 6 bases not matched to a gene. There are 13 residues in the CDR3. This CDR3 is CASSSDIAGEQFF. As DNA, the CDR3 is TGTGCCAGCAGCTCAGATATAGCGGGAGAGCAGTTCTTC.

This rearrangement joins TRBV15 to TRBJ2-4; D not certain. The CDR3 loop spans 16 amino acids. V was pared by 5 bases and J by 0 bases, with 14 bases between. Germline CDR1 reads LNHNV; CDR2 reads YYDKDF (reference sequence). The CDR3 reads CATSPPGILAKNIQYF. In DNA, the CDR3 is TGTGCCACCAGCCCCCCAGGTATTTTAGCCAAAAACATTCAGTACTTC.

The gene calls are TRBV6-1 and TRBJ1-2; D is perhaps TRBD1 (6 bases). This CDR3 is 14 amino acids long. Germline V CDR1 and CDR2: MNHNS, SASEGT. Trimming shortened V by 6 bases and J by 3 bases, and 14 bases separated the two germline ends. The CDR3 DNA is TGTGCCAGCAGCTCCACGACAGGAGACTATGGCTACACCTTC. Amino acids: CASSSTTGDYGYTF.

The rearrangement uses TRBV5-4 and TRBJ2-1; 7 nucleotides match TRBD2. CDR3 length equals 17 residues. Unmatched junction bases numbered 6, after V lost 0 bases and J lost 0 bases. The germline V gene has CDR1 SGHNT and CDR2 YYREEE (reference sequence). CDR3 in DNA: TGTGCCAGCAGCTTGGATGGAGCGGGGAGCTCCTACAATGAGCAGTTCTTC. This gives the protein CASSLDGAGSSYNEQFF.

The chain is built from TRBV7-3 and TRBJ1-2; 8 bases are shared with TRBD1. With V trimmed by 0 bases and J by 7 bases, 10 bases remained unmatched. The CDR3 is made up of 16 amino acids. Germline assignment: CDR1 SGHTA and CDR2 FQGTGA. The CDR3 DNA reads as TGTGCCAGCAGCTTAACTGGAGGCAGGGGGCCGGGTGGCTACACCTTC. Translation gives CASSLTGGRGPGGYTF.

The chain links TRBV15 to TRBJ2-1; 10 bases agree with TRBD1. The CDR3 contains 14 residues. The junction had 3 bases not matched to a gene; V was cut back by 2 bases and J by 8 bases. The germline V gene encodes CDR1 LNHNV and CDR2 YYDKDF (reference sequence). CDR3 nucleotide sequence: TGTGCCACCAGCAGATGGGACAGGGGCGATGAGCAGTTCTTC. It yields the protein CATSRWDRGDEQFF.